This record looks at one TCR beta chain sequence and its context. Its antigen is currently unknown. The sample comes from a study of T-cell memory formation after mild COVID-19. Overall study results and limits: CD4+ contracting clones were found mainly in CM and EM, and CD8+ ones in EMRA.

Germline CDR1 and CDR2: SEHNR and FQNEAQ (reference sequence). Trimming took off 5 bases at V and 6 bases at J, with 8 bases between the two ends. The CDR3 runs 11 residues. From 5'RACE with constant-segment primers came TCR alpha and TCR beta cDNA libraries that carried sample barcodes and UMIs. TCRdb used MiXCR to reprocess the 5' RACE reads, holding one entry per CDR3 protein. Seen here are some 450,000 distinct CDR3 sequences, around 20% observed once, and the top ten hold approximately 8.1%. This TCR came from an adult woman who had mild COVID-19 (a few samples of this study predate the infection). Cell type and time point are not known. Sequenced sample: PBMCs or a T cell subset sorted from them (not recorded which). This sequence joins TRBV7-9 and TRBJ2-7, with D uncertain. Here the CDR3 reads CASSHSGEQYF. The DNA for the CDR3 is TGTGCCAGCAGCCACAGTGGCGAGCAGTACTTC.